The source of this TCR beta chain is a study of T cells in Graves' hyperthyroidism and ophthalmopathy (dated by TCRdb to the late 2010s). Turning to the overall study: Peripheral blood was collected at initial diagnosis, before any treatment. To identify TCR V-J signatures that set the groups apart, the researchers used a discovery cohort of about a hundred patients, made up of fewer than 50 with Graves' ophthalmopathy and around 58 with stable Graves' hyperthyroidism. TCR Vbeta CDR3 sequencing of roughly 140 peripheral blood samples (fewer than 45 ophthalmopathy, 75 hyperthyroidism and roughly 17 progressor patients) is reported in the paper. The roughly 94 discovery patients were randomly divided into training and test sets at a 7:3 ratio. Whether ophthalmopathy could be predicted prospectively was tested in an independent validation cohort made up of approximately 19 hyperthyroidism patients plus 17 patients who later progressed to ophthalmopathy. After blood sampling, hyperthyroidism patients were treated with methimazole at a starting dose of 30 mg daily, and ophthalmopathy patients were treated with high-dose intravenous methylprednisolone. In roughly six Graves' hyperthyroidism patients, the study also compared T-cell repertoires from thyroid tissue with T-cell repertoires from blood.

This clonotype was observed many times. Its antigen remains unidentified. Base qualities are missing; no much larger clone stands one base away. Ophthalmopathy patients had moderately to severely active disease, with a Clinical Activity Score of 3 or more, a NOSPECS grade of 4 or more, and a disease duration of less than 3 months. Any patient with an uncontrolled infection, another autoimmune disease, pregnancy or lactation was excluded. Diagnoses relied on clinical symptoms, serum thyroxine and TRAb, thyroid ultrasound and orbital computed tomography. Ficoll-Paque density gradient centrifugation was used to isolate PBMCs from under 11 ml of fresh peripheral blood. Total RNA was extracted with Trizol reagent, and quality was checked on an Agilent 2100 Bioanalyzer. Results and caveats for the whole study, not just this receptor: Most expanded thyroid clonotypes (frequency above 0.001) were also found in blood, which suggests that blood repertoires may mirror thyroid immune responses. In validation, the model predicted progression to ophthalmopathy with 55% to 71% sensitivity and 72% to 85% specificity, a median of roughly seven months before onset. Ophthalmopathy was separated from stable hyperthyroidism by a 13 V-J signature model, with roughly 88% sensitivity and 81% to 83% specificity obtained in cross-validation and 80%/75% obtained in testing. Sample size was not statistically predetermined, and blinding of investigators to group allocation was not performed.

TCR beta CDR3 regions were amplified from RNA transcripts. The first round of RT-PCR for the TCR CDR3 was performed with the HTBI primer set and the Qiagen OneStep RT-PCR kit. A second multiplex PCR round built the libraries, followed by size selection and purification. Sequencing of the libraries was done on an Illumina HiSeq2000 using paired-end 100 bp reads. The authors' pipeline ran thus. SOAPnuke was used to process the raw data, throwing out any read that contained adapters or uncalled bases, had a mean Phred below 15, or lacked an exact constant-primer or identifier match. High-quality paired reads were merged using COPE v1.2.5, and each unique nucleotide sequence was defined as a clonotype. Clonotypes were aligned to IMGT TRBV, TRBD and TRBJ reference segments using MiTCR v1.1. The analysis included only V-J combinations with a frequency above 0.0001, which together covered approximately 99% of the repertoires. A TCS score was defined as the ratio between F50 (clonal expansion) and ExV (chaos), using BLOSUM62-based TCRdist between CDR3 peptides within each V-J. Welch's t-statistics and random forest reduced 450 to 600 V-J features to 13, which were used in a naive Bayes classifier (R e1071). TCRdb's own reprocessing of the public reads used fastp at Q25 and MiXCR and kept productive beta chains. Merged by CDR3 protein, the rows form single entries marked with the most common genes and DNA. These V and J calls derive from TCRdb rather than the authors' analysis. The sample includes some 490,000 distinct CDR3 sequences, with roughly 16% observed a single time. About 29% of the sample lies in the top ten.

V is cut by 2 bases and J by 4 bases, and the space between the germline ends is 9 bases. CDR1 is given as MGHRA and CDR2 as YSYEKL, both from the germline V gene. The CDR3, from cysteine to phenylalanine, totals 14 residues. Only the CDR3 portion is preserved as DNA: 42 bases, with reading frame beginning at the first base. The TCR was taken from a woman younger than 45 with Graves' ophthalmopathy. The chain joins TRBV4-1 to TRBJ2-1; the best D guess is TRBD1, with 6 bases matching. The sequencing input was blood. The bases read TGCGCCAGCAGCCAACCGACAGGATACAATGAGCAGTTCTTC. The resulting protein is CASSQPTGYNEQFF.